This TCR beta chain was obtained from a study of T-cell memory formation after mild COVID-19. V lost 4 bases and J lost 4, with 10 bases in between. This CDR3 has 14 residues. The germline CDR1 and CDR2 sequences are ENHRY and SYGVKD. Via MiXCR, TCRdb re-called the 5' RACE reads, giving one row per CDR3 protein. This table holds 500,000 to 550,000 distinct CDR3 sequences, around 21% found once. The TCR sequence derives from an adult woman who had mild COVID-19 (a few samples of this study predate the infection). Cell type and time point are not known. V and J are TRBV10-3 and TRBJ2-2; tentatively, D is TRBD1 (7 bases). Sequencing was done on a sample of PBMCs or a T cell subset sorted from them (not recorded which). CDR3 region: CAISGQGLTGELFF. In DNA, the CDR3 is TGTGCCATCAGTGGACAGGGACTCACCGGGGAGCTGTTTTTT.